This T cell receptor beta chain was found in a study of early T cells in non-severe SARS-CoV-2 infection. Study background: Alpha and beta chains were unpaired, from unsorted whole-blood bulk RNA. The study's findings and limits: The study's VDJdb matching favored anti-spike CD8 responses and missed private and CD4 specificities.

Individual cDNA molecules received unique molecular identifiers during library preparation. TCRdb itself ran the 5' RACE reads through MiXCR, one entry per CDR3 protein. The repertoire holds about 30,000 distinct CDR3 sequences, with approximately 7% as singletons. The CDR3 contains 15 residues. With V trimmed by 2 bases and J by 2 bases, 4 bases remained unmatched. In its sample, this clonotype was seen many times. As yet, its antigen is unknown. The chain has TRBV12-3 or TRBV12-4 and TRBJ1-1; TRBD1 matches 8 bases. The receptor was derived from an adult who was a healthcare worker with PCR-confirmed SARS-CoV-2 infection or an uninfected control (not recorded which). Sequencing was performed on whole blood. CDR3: CASSLQGAGNTEAFF. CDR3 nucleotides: TGTGCCAGCAGTTTACAGGGGGCTGGAAACACTGAAGCTTTCTTT.